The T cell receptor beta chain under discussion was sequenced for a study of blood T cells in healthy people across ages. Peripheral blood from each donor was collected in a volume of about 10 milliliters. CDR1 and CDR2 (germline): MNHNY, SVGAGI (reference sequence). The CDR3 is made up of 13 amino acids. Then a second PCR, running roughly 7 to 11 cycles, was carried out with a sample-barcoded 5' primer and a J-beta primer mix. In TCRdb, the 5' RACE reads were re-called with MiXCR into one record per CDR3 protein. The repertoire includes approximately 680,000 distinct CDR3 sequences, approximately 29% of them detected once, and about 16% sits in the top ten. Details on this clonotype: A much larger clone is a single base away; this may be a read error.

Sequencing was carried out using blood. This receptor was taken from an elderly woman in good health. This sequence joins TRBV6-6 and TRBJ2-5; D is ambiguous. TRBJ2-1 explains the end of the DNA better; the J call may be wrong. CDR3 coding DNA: TGTGCCAGCAGTTATGGTCCGCAAGAGACCCAGTTCTTC. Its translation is CASSYGPQETQFF.